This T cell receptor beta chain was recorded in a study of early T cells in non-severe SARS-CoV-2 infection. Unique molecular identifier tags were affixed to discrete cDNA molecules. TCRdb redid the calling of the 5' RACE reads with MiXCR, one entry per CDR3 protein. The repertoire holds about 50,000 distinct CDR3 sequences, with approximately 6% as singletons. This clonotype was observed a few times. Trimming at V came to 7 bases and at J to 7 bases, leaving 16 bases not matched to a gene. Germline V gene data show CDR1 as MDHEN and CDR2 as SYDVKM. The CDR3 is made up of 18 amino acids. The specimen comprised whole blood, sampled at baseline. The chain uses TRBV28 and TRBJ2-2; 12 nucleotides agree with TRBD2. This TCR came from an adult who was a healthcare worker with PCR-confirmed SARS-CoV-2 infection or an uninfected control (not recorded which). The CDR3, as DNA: TGTGCCAGCACCACTACCCCTCGGACTAGCGGGAATGTCGGGGAGCTGTTTTTT. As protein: CASTTTPRTSGNVGELFF.